Included here is one T cell receptor beta chain sequence, with context. This sample stems from a study of blood T cell repertoires in COVID-19. Turning to the study itself: Samples of COVID-19 (acute and convalescent) were obtained from the United States, Italy and Spain. The analysed material was cDNA or gDNA that came from T cells, B-cell-depleted T cells, or PBMCs.

Here immunoSEQ multiplex PCR was the method, and the copy in TCRdb shows in-frame clones only, minus some. This sample carries tens of thousands of clones, roughly 86% of them seen once, and the ten largest clones take about 1.3%. With 3 bases clipped from V and 4 bases from J, the junction kept 5 bases outside the gene matches. The CDR3 runs 14 residues. Germline V lookup: CDR1 GTSNPN, CDR2 SVGIG (reference sequence). The sample comprised peripheral blood. The gene calls are TRBV30 and TRBJ2-1; 8 nucleotides agree with TRBD1. The source of this sequence is a man in his sixties with acute or convalescent COVID-19. The CDR3 sequence: CAWRDTGGYNEQFF. The CDR3 DNA reads as TGTGCCTGGAGGGACACAGGGGGATACAATGAGCAGTTCTTC.